This T cell receptor beta chain comes out of a study of blood T cell repertoires in COVID-19. Turning to the study itself: Sources were T cells, B-cell-depleted T cells, or PBMCs; the material itself was cDNA or gDNA.

This clone was seen only a few times. As handled by the study authors: Cell counts per sample came from amplifying reference gene primers. The repertoire was sequenced with immunoSEQ multiplex PCR; TCRdb's copy has only in-frame clones and lacks some. V and J calls plus clone size are reproduced from that table; the DNA served to infer D and trimming. Seen here are more than 300,000 clones, approximately 88% observed once, and the top ten hold 1.6%. The junction had 5 bases not matched to a gene; V was cut back by 3 bases and J by 3 bases. Germline V gene lookup returns CDR1 MGHRA and CDR2 YSYEKL. The CDR3 is 15 residues long.

The receptor was derived from a young woman with COVID-19, enrolled during active disease. The sample consisted of peripheral blood. The rearrangement links TRBV4-1 to TRBJ1-5; 7 positions agree with TRBD1. The DNA for the CDR3 is TGCGCCAGCAGCCAGGCTGACAGGGCCAATCAGCCCCAGCATTTT. Translated, it gives CASSQADRANQPQHF.